This TCR beta chain was identified in a study of long-term antiretroviral therapy in people with HIV. Regarding the study as a whole: HIV repertoires spanned tighter CDR3 length ranges than controls did. Post-ART samples showed increased diversity that remained below transplant donor control levels. Clones that had undergone expansion before ART prevailed in the repertoire throughout all time points.

CDR1 is SGHAT, CDR2 FQNNGV, per germline. Trimming took 1 base from V and 6 from J, leaving 18 bases between them. CDR3 size: 17 residues. As for this clone: The antigen is undetermined.

Per donor, at least one pre-ART and at least two post-ART PBMC samples were obtained. Survey-level resolution applied to immunoSEQ assay v3.0. Sequencing used immunoSEQ multiplex PCR; TCRdb keeps in-frame clones, though not all of them. The sample carries 15,000 to 25,000 clones, 87% recorded once. V and J are TRBV11-2 and TRBJ2-2; D gene ambiguous. Sequencing used unsorted PBMCs, obtained 2.1 years after starting antiretroviral therapy. The receptor was derived from a man between 18 and 29 years old with HIV. DNA of the CDR3: TGTGCCAGCAGCTTAGGGACCTCCTCTTCGTTCCCCGGGGAGCTGTTTTTT. Translation: CASSLGTSSSFPGELFF.